This T cell receptor beta chain was profiled in a study of response to subunit inactivated influenza vaccine. Study outcomes and limitations: The authors put forward the suggestion that each seasonal influenza vaccination may bring in only a limited number of new T cells.

Note on this clonotype: The antigen is unknown.

In TCRdb, the RT-PCR reads were re-called with MiXCR into one record per CDR3 protein. The top ten clones hold 10% to 15% of a sample with 450,000 to 600,000 distinct CDR3 sequences, approximately 7.8% of them seen once. Germline V CDR1 and CDR2: ENHRY, SYGVKD. CDR3 length: 14 amino acids. V trimming: 10 bases; J trimming: 2 bases; junction bases outside the gene matches: 10. The chain carries TRBV10-3 and TRBJ2-7; the match to TRBD1 covers 8 bases. This TCR was recovered from a man between 50 and 75 years old who received an inactivated influenza vaccine. This specimen consisted of PBMCs from blood, obtained less than 30 months after vaccination. This chain's CDR3 is CATSRRDRPYEQYF. The CDR3 coding sequence is TGTGCCACGTCACGCCGGGACAGGCCCTACGAGCAGTACTTC.